The clone carrying this T cell receptor beta chain appeared a few times. This entry comes from a study of TIL therapy for anti-PD-1-resistant metastatic lung cancer. Study in general: Tumors carried a median about 1.5 non-synonymous mutations per megabase.

As for time point: pre-treatment sample, taken before nivolumab and TIL therapy. Patients were adults with stage 4 NSCLC. J lost 4 bases, V lost 7 bases, and 7 bases had no gene match. This CDR3 comprises 14 residues. CDR1 and CDR2 from the germline V gene are MNHEY and SMNVEV (reference sequence). This was the immunoSEQ v3 assay. Sequencing depth was approximately 2 million read pairs for survey level, about 5-6.5 million for deep. Assay used: immunoSEQ multiplex PCR; TCRdb lists only in-frame clones, some missing. The data hold 52,000 or so clones, with 81% observed a single time. The chain has TRBV27 and TRBJ1-1; 9 bases fit TRBD1. This clonotype originated in a person aged 25-80 years with non-small cell lung cancer. Specimen: blood, collected at baseline. DNA of the CDR3: TGTGCCAGCACCCCGGGACAGGGCTCCACTGAAGCTTTCTTT. Protein: CASTPGQGSTEAFF.